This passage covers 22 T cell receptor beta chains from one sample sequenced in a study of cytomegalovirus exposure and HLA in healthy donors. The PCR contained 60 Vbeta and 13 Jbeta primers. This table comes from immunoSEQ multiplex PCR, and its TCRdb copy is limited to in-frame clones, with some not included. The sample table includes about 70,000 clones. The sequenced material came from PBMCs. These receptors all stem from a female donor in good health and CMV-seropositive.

CDR3 sequence: CASSLGGTGSTDTQYF. The CDR3, as DNA: TGTGCCAGCAGCTTAGGCGGGACAGGGAGCACAGATACGCAGTATTTT. This chain uses TRBV7-9 with TRBJ2-3, with 9 positions matching TRBD1. Per germline, CDR1 SEHNR and CDR2 FQNEAQ (reference sequence). The J segment lost 0 bases and the V segment lost 1 base, leaving 2 bases of the junction unmatched. The CDR3 is 16 residues long.

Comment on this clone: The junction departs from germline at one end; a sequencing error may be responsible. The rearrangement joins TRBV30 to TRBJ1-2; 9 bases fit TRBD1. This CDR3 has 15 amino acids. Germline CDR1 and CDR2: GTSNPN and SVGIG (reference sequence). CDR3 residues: CAGSVWGQGARGYTF. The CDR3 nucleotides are TGTGCCGGGAGTGTATGGGGACAGGGCGCTCGGGGCTACACCTTC.

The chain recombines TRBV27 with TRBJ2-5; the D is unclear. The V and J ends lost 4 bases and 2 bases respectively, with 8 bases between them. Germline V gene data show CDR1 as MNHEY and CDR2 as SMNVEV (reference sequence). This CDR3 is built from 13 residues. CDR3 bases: TGTGCCAGCAGTTCCTATTCGCAAGAGACCCAGTACTTC. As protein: CASSSYSQETQYF.

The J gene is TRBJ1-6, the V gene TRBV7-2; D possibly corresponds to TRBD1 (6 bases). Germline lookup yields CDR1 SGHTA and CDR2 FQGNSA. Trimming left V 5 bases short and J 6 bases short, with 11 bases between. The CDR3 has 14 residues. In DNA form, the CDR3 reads TGTGCCAGCAGCCCCCTACAGGGTAATTCACCCCTCCACTTT. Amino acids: CASSPLQGNSPLHF.

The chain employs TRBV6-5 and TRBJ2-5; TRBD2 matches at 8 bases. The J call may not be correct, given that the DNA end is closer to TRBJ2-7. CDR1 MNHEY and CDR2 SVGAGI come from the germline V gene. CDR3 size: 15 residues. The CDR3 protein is CASSYSTGGSYEQYF. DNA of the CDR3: TGTGCCAGCAGTTACTCTACGGGGGGGAGCTACGAGCAGTACTTC.

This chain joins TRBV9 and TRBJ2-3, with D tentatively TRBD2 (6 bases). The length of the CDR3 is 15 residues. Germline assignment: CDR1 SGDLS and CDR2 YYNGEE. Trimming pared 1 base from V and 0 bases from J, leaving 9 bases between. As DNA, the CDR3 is TGTGCCAGCAGCGTAACTGGGACTAGCACAGATACGCAGTATTTT. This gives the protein CASSVTGTSTDTQYF. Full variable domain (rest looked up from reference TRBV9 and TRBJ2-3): DSGVTQTPKHLITATGQRVTLRCSPRSGDLSVYWYQQSLDQGLQFLIQYYNGEERAKGNILERFSAQQFPDLHSELNLSSLELGDSALYFCASSVTGTSTDTQYFGPGTRLTVL.

The CDR3 region is CASSLDRVISEAFF. In nucleotides, the CDR3 is TGTGCCAGCAGCCTGGACAGGGTTATCTCTGAAGCTTTCTTT. The J gene is TRBJ1-1, the V gene TRBV5-4; the match to TRBD1 covers 8 bases. V trimming: 4 bases; J trimming: 6 bases; junction bases outside the gene matches: 8. This CDR3 spans 14 amino acids. The germline CDR1 and CDR2 sequences are SGHNT and YYREEE (reference sequence). The whole variable domain, remainder taken from reference TRBV5-4 and TRBJ1-1, is ETGVTQSPTHLIKTRGQQVTLRCSSQSGHNTVSWYQQALGQGPQFIFQYYREEENGRGNFPPRFSGLQFPNYSSELNVNALELDDSALYLCASSLDRVISEAFFGQGTRLTVV.

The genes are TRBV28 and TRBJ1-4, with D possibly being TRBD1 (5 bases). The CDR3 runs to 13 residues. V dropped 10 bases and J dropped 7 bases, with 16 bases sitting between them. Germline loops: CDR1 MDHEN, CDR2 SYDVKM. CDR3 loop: CAIMGLEGEKLFF. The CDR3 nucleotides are TGTGCCATCATGGGGCTAGAAGGTGAAAAACTGTTTTTT.

The DNA of the CDR3 is TGTGCCAGCTCACCACCGGCCCGGGAAGAGACCCAGTACTTC. This gives the protein CASSPPAREETQYF. This sequence joins TRBV18 and TRBJ2-5, with unresolved D. CDR1 is KGHSH, CDR2 LQKENI, per germline. The V end was cut by 0 bases, the J end by 3 bases, with 8 bases between. The CDR3 contains 14 residues.

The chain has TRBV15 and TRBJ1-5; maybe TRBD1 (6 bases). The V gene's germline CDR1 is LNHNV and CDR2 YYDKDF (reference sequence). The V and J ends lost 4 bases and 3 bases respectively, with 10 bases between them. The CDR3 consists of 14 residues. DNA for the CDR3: TGTGCCACCAGCAAAAACAGGGTCAATCAGCCCCAGCATTTT. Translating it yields CATSKNRVNQPQHF.

The CDR3 loop is CSAASAEQFF. CDR3 bases: TGCAGTGCTGCTAGCGCTGAGCAGTTCTTC. The chain couples TRBV20-1 to TRBJ2-1; perhaps TRBD2 as D (6 bases). The CDR3 loop spans 10 amino acids. The germline V gene has CDR1 DFQATT and CDR2 SNEGSKA (reference sequence). Trimming shortened V by 5 bases and J by 9 bases, and 8 bases separated the two germline ends.

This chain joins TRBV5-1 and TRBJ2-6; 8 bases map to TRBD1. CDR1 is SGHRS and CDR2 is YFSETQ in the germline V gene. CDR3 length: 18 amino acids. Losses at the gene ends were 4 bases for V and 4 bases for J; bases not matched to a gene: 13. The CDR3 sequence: CASSPQGANSWGANVLTF. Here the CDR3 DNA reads TGCGCCAGCAGCCCTCAGGGGGCGAACTCGTGGGGGGCCAACGTCCTGACTTTC.

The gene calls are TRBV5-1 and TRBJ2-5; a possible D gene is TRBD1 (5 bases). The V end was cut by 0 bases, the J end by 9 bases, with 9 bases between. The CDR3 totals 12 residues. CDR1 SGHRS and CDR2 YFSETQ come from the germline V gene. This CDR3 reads CASSLGLGAQYF. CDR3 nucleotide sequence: TGCGCCAGCAGCTTGGGGTTAGGGGCCCAGTACTTC.

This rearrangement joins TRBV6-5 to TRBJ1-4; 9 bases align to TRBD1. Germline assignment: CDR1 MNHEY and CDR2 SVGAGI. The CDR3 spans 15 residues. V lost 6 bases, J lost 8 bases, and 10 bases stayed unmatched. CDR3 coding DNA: TGTGCCAGCAGGCCCGCACAGGGGGCAAGGGAAAAACTGTTTTTT. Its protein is CASRPAQGAREKLFF.

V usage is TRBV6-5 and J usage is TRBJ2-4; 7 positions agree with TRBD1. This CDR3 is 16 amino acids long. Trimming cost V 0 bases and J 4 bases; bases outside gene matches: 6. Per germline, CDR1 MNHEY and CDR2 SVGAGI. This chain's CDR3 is CASSYSMGQIKNIQYF. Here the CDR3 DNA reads TGTGCCAGCAGTTACTCGATGGGACAGATTAAAAACATTCAGTACTTC.

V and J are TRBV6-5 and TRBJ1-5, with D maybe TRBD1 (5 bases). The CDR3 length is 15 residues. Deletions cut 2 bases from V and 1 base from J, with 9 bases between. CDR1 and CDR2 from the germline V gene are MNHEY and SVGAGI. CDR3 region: CASSYDRWSNQPQHF. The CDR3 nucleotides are TGTGCCAGCAGTTACGACAGATGGAGCAATCAGCCCCAGCATTTT.

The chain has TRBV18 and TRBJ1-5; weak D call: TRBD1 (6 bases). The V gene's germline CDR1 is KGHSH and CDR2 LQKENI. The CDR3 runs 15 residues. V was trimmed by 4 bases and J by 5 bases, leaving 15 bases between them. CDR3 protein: CASSREQGYYQPQHF. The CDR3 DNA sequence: TGTGCCAGCTCACGGGAACAGGGTTATTATCAGCCCCAGCATTTT.

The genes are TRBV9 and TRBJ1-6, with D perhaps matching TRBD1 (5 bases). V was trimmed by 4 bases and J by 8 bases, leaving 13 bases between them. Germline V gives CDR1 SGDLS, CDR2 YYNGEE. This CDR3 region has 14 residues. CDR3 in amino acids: CASSTWVGDSPLHF. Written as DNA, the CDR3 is TGTGCCAGCAGCACGTGGGTAGGGGATTCACCCCTCCACTTT.

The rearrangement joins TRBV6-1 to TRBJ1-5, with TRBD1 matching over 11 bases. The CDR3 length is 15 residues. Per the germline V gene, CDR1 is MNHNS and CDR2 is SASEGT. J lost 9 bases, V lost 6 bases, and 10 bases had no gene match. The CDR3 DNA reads TGTGCCAGCAGCGCGGGACAGGGGGTTTGGTCGCCCCAGCATTTT. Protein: CASSAGQGVWSPQHF.

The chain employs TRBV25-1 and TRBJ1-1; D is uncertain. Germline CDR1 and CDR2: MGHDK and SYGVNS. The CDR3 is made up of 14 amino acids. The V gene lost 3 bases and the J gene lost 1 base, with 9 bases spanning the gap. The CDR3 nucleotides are TGTGCCAGCAGTGACCCCGGCGGGAACACTGAAGCTTTCTTT. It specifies CASSDPGGNTEAFF.

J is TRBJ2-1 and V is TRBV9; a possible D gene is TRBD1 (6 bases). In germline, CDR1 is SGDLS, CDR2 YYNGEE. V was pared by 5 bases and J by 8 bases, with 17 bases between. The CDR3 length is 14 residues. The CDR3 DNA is TGTGCCAGCAGAGGGTACCGTCCAGGGGATGAGCAGTTCTTC. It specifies CASRGYRPGDEQFF. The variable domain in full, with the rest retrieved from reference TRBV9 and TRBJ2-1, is DSGVTQTPKHLITATGQRVTLRCSPRSGDLSVYWYQQSLDQGLQFLIQYYNGEERAKGNILERFSAQQFPDLHSELNLSSLELGDSALYFCASRGYRPGDEQFFGPGTRLTVL.

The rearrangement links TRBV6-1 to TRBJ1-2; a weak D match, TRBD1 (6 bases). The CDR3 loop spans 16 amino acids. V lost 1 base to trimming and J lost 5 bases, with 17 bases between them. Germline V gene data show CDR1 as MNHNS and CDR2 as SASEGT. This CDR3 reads CASSEDLGQGSYGYTF. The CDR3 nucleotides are TGTGCCAGCAGTGAAGATTTGGGGCAGGGGAGTTATGGCTACACCTTC.